A selection of T cell receptor beta chains follows, all from one sample in a study of shared clonotypes between healthy human individuals. This table comes from immunoSEQ multiplex PCR, and its TCRdb copy is limited to in-frame clones, with some not included. The sample contains roughly 2 million clones, roughly 95% of which appear only once. The sequencing sample was made of naive CD8+ T cells sorted from blood. These receptors came from a man between 18 and 29 years old in good health. Both conserved end residues are part of each CDR3. The D gene is left open where the match is weak. Size is stated for part of the rows, as once, few or many counts, or as a class when the clone is expanded.

size	V	D	J	CDR3	DNA
NA	TRBV7-9	NA	TRBJ2-5	CASSPSHGQMQETQYF	TGTGCCAGCAGCCCCTCCCATGGACAGATGCAAGAGACCCAGTACTTC
NA	TRBV4-1	NA	TRBJ2-2	CASSPSGTGELFF	TGCGCCAGCAGCCCATCCGGCACCGGGGAGCTGTTTTTT
NA	TRBV15	NA	TRBJ2-5	CATSRDVGQMETQYF	TGTGCCACCAGCAGAGATGTTGGGCAGATGGAGACCCAGTACTTC
NA	TRBV4-3	NA	TRBJ2-7	CASSQDLGESYEQYF	TGCGCCAGCAGCCAAGATCTCGGGGAGTCCTACGAGCAGTACTTC
NA	TRBV11-2	NA	TRBJ2-7	CASSPPGEQYF	TGTGCCAGCAGCCCCCCGGGCGAGCAGTACTTC
NA	TRBV11-2	NA	TRBJ2-7	CASSAGVNSYEQYF	TGTGCCAGCAGCGCAGGCGTGAACTCCTACGAGCAGTACTTC
NA	TRBV27	NA	TRBJ2-7	CASSFAGDGYEQYF	TGTGCCAGCAGTTTCGCAGGCGACGGCTACGAGCAGTACTTC
NA	TRBV6-1	TRBD2	TRBJ2-5	CASIAGGRETQYF	TGTGCCAGCATCGCGGGGGGGCGAGAGACCCAGTACTTC
once	TRBV27	TRBD1	TRBJ2-7	CASSHAGTEYYEQYF	TGTGCCAGCAGTCACGCCGGGACAGAATACTACGAGCAGTACTTC
NA	TRBV4-2	NA	TRBJ1-3	CASSQERQAGNTIYF	TGTGCCAGCAGCCAAGAACGGCAGGCCGGAAACACCATATATTTT
NA	TRBV13	NA	TRBJ2-7	CASSLGRSYEQYF	TGTGCCAGCAGCTTGGGGAGATCCTACGAGCAGTACTTC
NA	TRBV5-8	TRBD1	TRBJ2-1	CASSLRQGGLFEQFF	TGTGCCAGCAGCTTGCGACAGGGGGGTCTATTCGAGCAGTTCTTC
NA	TRBV7-6	NA	TRBJ2-5	CASSLEWGDSETQYF	TGTGCCAGCAGCTTAGAGTGGGGGGACTCGGAGACCCAGTACTTC
NA	TRBV2	NA	TRBJ2-7	CASIRSSYEQYF	TGTGCCAGCATTCGGAGCTCCTACGAGCAGTACTTC
NA	TRBV5-4	TRBD2	TRBJ2-1	CASSLLAAPYNEQFF	TGTGCCAGCAGCTTACTAGCGGCCCCATACAATGAGCAGTTCTTC
NA	TRBV9	TRBD2	TRBJ2-3	CASSARLAGGPVADTQYF	TGTGCCAGCAGCGCCCGACTAGCGGGAGGGCCGGTGGCAGATACGCAGTATTTT
NA	TRBV5-6	NA	TRBJ1-1	CASSLGLRGRWTEAFF	TGTGCCAGCAGCTTGGGGCTCCGAGGCCGTTGGACTGAAGCTTTCTTT
NA	TRBV19	TRBD2	TRBJ2-7	CASSIGGGGLAVTYEQYF	TGTGCCAGTAGTATTGGAGGCGGGGGACTAGCGGTGACCTACGAGCAGTACTTC
NA	TRBV2	TRBD1	TRBJ1-6	CASSVPGQGVDSPLHF	TGTGCCAGCAGTGTCCCGGGACAGGGAGTGGATTCACCCCTCCACTTT
NA	TRBV29-1	TRBD1	TRBJ2-2	CSVAGTAHFANTGELFF	TGCAGCGTTGCAGGGACAGCCCATTTCGCGAACACCGGGGAGCTGTTTTTT
NA	TRBV7-9	NA	TRBJ1-1	CASSLGLLEAFF	TGTGCCAGCAGCTTAGGACTTCTCGAAGCTTTCTTT
NA	TRBV10-3	NA	TRBJ1-1	CAIAMGTEFEAFF	TGTGCCATCGCAATGGGGACTGAATTTGAAGCTTTCTTT
NA	TRBV19	NA	TRBJ2-3	CAVEGGPVDTQYF	TGTGCCGTGGAGGGGGGGCCGGTAGATACGCAGTATTTT
NA	TRBV27	NA	TRBJ2-1	CASSLSQEGAYNEQFF	TGTGCCAGCAGTTTATCTCAGGAGGGGGCCTACAATGAGCAGTTCTTC
once	TRBV4-1	NA	TRBJ2-1	CASSPWERNYNEQFF	TGCGCCAGCAGCCCCTGGGAGCGGAATTACAATGAGCAGTTCTTC
NA	TRBV6-1	NA	TRBJ2-7	CASSEGPGLIYSYEQYF	TGTGCCAGCAGTGAAGGACCGGGGCTTATATACTCCTACGAGCAGTACTTC
NA	TRBV7-2	TRBD1	TRBJ2-7	CASRHRDRGPYEQYF	TGTGCCAGTCGCCACCGGGACAGGGGTCCCTACGAGCAGTACTTC
once	TRBV14	NA	TRBJ1-3	CASSPPRSGNTIYF	TGTGCCAGCAGCCCGCCAAGGTCTGGAAACACCATATATTTT
NA	TRBV6-6	TRBD1	TRBJ2-7	CASSYSTGGYEQYF	TGTGCCAGCAGTTACTCGACAGGGGGATACGAGCAGTACTTC
NA	TRBV28	NA	TRBJ2-1	CASTQIGGGPYNEQFF	TGTGCCAGCACCCAGATAGGGGGGGGGCCCTACAATGAGCAGTTCTTC
NA	TRBV5-1	TRBD1	TRBJ1-4	CASTPSGQAGEKLFF	TGCGCCAGCACCCCCTCGGGACAGGCGGGGGAAAAACTGTTTTTT